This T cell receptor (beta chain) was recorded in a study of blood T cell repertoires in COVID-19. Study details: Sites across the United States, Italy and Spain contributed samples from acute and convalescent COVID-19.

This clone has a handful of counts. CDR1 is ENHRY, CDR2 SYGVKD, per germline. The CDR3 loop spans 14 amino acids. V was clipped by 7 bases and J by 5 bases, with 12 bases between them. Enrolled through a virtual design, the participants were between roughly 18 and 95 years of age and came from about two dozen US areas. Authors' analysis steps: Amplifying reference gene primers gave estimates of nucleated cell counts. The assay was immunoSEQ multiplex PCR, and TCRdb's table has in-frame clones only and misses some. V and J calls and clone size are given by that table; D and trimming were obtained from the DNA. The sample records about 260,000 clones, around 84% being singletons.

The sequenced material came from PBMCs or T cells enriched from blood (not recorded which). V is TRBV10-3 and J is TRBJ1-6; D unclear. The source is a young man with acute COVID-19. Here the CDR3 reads CAINSAGDNSPLHF. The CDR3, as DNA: TGTGCCATCAATTCGGCCGGAGATAATTCACCCCTCCACTTT.